These 5 T cell receptor beta chains came from one sample sequenced in a study of identical twins. TCRdb re-derived calls from the 5' RACE reads in MiXCR, one entry per CDR3 protein. The sample yields approximately 670,000 distinct CDR3 sequences, approximately 6.1% seen once. Sequencing input: naive T cells sorted from blood. These receptors all stem from a man in his late teens or twenties in good health.

This clonotype was seen ten or more times. The rearrangement uses TRBV15 and TRBJ2-7; D gene ambiguous. Germline V gene sequence: CDR1 LNHNV, CDR2 YYDKDF (reference sequence). The CDR3 is 10 amino acids. V lost 9 bases, J lost 2 bases, and 5 bases lay in between. Here the CDR3 reads CATGTYEQYF. As DNA, the CDR3 is TGTGCCACGGGTACCTACGAGCAGTACTTC.

This clonotype came up many times. The chain is built from TRBV7-2 and TRBJ2-7; D call uncertain. The ends were cut back, 1 base at V and 3 bases at J, with 10 bases in the middle. The CDR3 runs 14 residues. Germline CDR1 is SGHTA and CDR2 is FQGNSA. The CDR3: CASSLGRTLYEQYF. DNA for the CDR3: TGTGCCAGCAGCTTAGGACGTACCCTCTACGAGCAGTACTTC.

In this sample, this clonotype turned up many times. The chain has TRBV20-1 and TRBJ2-4; D remains ambiguous. In germline, CDR1 is DFQATT, CDR2 SNEGSKA (reference sequence). V lost 0 bases, J lost 7 bases, and 7 bases lay in between. This CDR3 is built from 12 residues. CDR3 coding DNA: TGCAGTGCTAGAGATTTGGGGAACATTCAGTACTTC. It yields the protein CSARDLGNIQYF.

This clonotype was seen only a few times. The chain couples TRBV5-6 to TRBJ2-3; D is possibly TRBD1 (6 bases). Trimming cost V 0 bases and J 1 base, with 12 bases left between them. Germline V gene sequence: CDR1 SGHDT, CDR2 YYEEEE. The CDR3 runs 16 residues. Written as DNA, the CDR3 is TGTGCCAGCAGCTTGGGACAGGCGACCCGCACAGATACGCAGTATTTT. This sequence encodes CASSLGQATRTDTQYF.

This clonotype was counted ten times or more. This sequence joins TRBV29-1 and TRBJ2-7; 11 bases are shared with TRBD2. The CDR3 is 15 residues long. CDR1 SQVTM and CDR2 ANQGSEA come from the germline V gene. J lost 4 bases, V lost 5 bases, and 10 bases had no gene match. CDR3 sequence reads: CSVTLTSGSYYEQYF. The CDR3 nucleotides read TGCAGCGTTACCCTTACTAGCGGGAGTTATTACGAGCAGTACTTC.